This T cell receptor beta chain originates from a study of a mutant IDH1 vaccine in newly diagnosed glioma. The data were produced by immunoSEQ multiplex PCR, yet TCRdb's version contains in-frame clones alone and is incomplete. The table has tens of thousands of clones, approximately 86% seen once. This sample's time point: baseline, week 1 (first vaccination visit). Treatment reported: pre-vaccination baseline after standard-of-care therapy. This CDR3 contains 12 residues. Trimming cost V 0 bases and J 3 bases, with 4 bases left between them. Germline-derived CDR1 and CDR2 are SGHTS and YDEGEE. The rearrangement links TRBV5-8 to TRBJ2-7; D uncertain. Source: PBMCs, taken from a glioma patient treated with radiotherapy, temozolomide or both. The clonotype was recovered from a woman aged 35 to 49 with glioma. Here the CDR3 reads CASSLGGYEQYF. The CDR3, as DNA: TGTGCCAGCAGCTTGGGGGGCTACGAGCAGTACTTC.